The clone carrying this TCR beta chain was picked up a small number of times. Its cognate antigen is unknown. These data originate in a study of T cells in Graves' hyperthyroidism and ophthalmopathy. Study results and caveats: Using 13 V-J features, a model discriminated ophthalmopathy from stable hyperthyroidism.

TCR beta CDR3 regions were amplified from RNA transcripts. The study used the HTBI primer set for a first-round RT-PCR of the TCR CDR3. TCRdb reprocessed the multiplex PCR reads with MiXCR, giving one entry per CDR3 protein. The table records 350,000 to 450,000 distinct CDR3 sequences, about 15% of them present only once. This CDR3 spans 11 amino acids. Trimming took off 3 bases at V and 12 bases at J, with 11 bases between the two ends. CDR1 is MGHRA and CDR2 is YSYEKL in the germline V gene. The sequencing sample was made of blood. The rearrangement joins TRBV4-1 to TRBJ1-1; D not resolved. The receptor was isolated from a woman aged 55-69 years with Graves' hyperthyroidism. The CDR3 coding sequence is TGCGCCAGCAGCCACTATGGCTGGCCTTTCTTT. Its protein is CASSHYGWPFF.